The clone carrying this T cell receptor beta chain was observed at least ten times. These data are taken from a study of prognosis after radiotherapy for stage I lung cancer. Study context: Of the patients, about seven had squamous cell carcinoma and more than ten had adenocarcinoma tumors.

At both of two time points, 6 to 7 milliliters of peripheral blood were drawn. Per the germline V gene, CDR1 is MNHEY and CDR2 is SVGAGI. V lost 5 bases, J lost 8 bases, and 20 bases stayed unmatched. CDR3 length: 19 amino acids. With two-round multiplex PCR, TCR beta CDR3 sequences were amplified from genomic DNA. The first PCR round targeted every TRBV and TRBJ gene with specific primers. TCRdb re-called the multiplex PCR reads with MiXCR, one entry per CDR3 protein. The sample shows some 35,000 distinct CDR3 sequences, 30% to 35% of them seen only once. The sequenced sample was PBMCs, obtained before or after stereotactic body radiation therapy (not recorded which). J is TRBJ1-4 and V is TRBV6-5; 10 bases are shared with TRBD1. The TCR comes from a donor over 45 with non-small cell lung cancer. In DNA, the CDR3 is TGTGCCAGCAGTAACTATGAGGCGCCTCCCGGGACAGGGGACGAAAAACTGTTTTTT. This translates into CASSNYEAPPGTGDEKLFF.